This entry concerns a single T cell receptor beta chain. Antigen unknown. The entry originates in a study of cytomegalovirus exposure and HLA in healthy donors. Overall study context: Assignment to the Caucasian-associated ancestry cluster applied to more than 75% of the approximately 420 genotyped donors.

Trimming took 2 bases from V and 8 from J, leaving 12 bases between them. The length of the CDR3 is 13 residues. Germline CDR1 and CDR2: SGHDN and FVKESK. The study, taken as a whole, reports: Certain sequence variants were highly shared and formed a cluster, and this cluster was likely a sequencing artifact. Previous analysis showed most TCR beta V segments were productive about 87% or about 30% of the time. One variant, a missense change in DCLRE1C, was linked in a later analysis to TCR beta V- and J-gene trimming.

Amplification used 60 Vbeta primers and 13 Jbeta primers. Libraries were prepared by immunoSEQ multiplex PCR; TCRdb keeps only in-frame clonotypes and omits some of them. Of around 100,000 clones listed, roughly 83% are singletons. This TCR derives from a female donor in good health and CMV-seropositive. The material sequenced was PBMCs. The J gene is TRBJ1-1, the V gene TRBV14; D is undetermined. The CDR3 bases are TGTGCCAGCAGCCAACTAGCCGGATCAGAAGCTTTCTTT. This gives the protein CASSQLAGSEAFF.